This T cell receptor (beta chain) stems from a study of CXCR3-negative and CXCR3-positive naive CD8 T cells. Study conclusions and caveats: TRB CDR3s were more hydrophobic in CXCR3-positive than in CXCR3-negative naive cells. After cryopreservation, expression of CXCR3 was partially reduced, and most assays were run with fresh PBMCs.

Of note for this clonotype: The target antigen is unknown.

In preparing the TRB cDNA libraries, 5' RACE with UMI labels was used. TCRdb reworked the 5' RACE reads into one entry per CDR3 protein, no DNA. Seen in this sample are around 61,000 distinct CDR3 sequences; the ten most common clones hold about 0.71%. This sequence was found in a human donor in good health. Some clones in this sample may be carry-over from other donors' samples. Sequencing input: naive CXCR3+ CD8+ T cells from blood. Indicated subset: CD45RO-CCR7+CD27+CD95- naive CD8+ T cells expressing CXCR3 (TNR3+).

CDR3 in amino acids: CASSSGTSDTDTQYF. The V gene is TRBV6-2 or TRBV6-3, the J gene TRBJ2-3; the D call of TRBD2 rests on TCRdb alone, since no DNA is present to check it. Germline CDR1 and CDR2: MNHEY and SVGEGT. The CDR3 totals 15 residues.